This is a list of T cell receptor beta chains from one sample in a study of immune heterogeneity within non-small cell lung tumors. From the multiplex PCR reads, TCRdb called clonotypes with MiXCR, one entry per CDR3 protein. The table records around 15,000 distinct CDR3 sequences, approximately 30% of them present only once. Sequencing used lung tumor tissue. These receptors were collected from a woman aged 50 to 65 with non-small cell lung cancer. The CDR3 runs from the conserved cysteine through the conserved F or W. Fields, in order: CDR3 length, J gene, V gene, D gene, clone size, CDR3 protein, CDR3 DNA. The D gene is left open where the match is weak. Size is stated for part of the rows, as once, few or many counts, or as a class when the clone is expanded.

len: 15
j_gene: TRBJ1-4
v_gene: TRBV6-5
d_gene: -
abundance: medium-sized
CDR3aa: CASSYSDSTNEKLFF
CDR3nt: TGTGCCAGCAGTTACTCAGATTCAACTAATGAAAAACTGTTTTTT

len: 14
j_gene: TRBJ2-2
v_gene: TRBV6-1
d_gene: -
abundance: -
CDR3aa: CASSGYWADGELFF
CDR3nt: TGTGCCAGCAGTGGGTATTGGGCGGACGGGGAGCTGTTTTTT

len: 14
j_gene: TRBJ2-1
v_gene: TRBV7-2
d_gene: -
abundance: medium-sized
CDR3aa: CASSAGLSQGEQFF
CDR3nt: TGTGCCAGCAGCGCGGGACTTTCGCAGGGCGAGCAGTTCTTC

len: 17
j_gene: TRBJ2-1
v_gene: TRBV6-1
d_gene: -
abundance: -
CDR3aa: CASSVGKEAGAYNEQFF
CDR3nt: TGTGCCAGCAGTGTAGGTAAGGAAGCTGGGGCCTACAATGAGCAGTTCTTC

len: 16
j_gene: TRBJ2-1
v_gene: TRBV4-2
d_gene: TRBD2
abundance: -
CDR3aa: CASSQDRLAGFPLRVF
CDR3nt: TGTGCCAGCAGCCAAGATAGACTAGCGGGATTCCCTCTCCGGGTCTTC

len: 14
j_gene: TRBJ1-4
v_gene: TRBV20-1
d_gene: -
abundance: few
CDR3aa: CSASGQTANEKLFF
CDR3nt: TGCAGTGCTAGTGGACAGACTGCTAATGAAAAACTGTTTTTT

len: 14
j_gene: TRBJ2-7
v_gene: TRBV12-3/TRBV12-4
d_gene: -
abundance: many
CDR3aa: CASSDSPLNHEQYF
CDR3nt: TGTGCCAGCTCAGACTCCCCCTTGAACCACGAGCAGTACTTC

len: 13
j_gene: TRBJ2-2
v_gene: TRBV19
d_gene: -
abundance: once
CDR3aa: CASSPRDTGELFF
CDR3nt: TGTGCCAGTAGTCCCAGGGACACCGGGGAGCTGTTTTTT

len: 13
j_gene: TRBJ1-1
v_gene: TRBV7-3
d_gene: -
abundance: -
CDR3aa: CASSLMENTEAFF
CDR3nt: TGTGCCAGCAGCCTAATGGAAAACACTGAAGCTTTCTTT

len: 15
j_gene: TRBJ1-2
v_gene: TRBV5-1
d_gene: TRBD1
abundance: medium-sized
CDR3aa: CASSLGGQGYYGYTF
CDR3nt: TGCGCCAGCAGCTTGGGGGGACAGGGGTACTATGGCTACACCTTC

len: 13
j_gene: TRBJ2-7
v_gene: TRBV29-1
d_gene: -
abundance: -
CDR3aa: CSVGKGQNYEQYF
CDR3nt: TGCAGCGTTGGGAAGGGCCAAAACTACGAGCAGTACTTC

len: 15
j_gene: TRBJ2-6
v_gene: TRBV7-2
d_gene: -
abundance: many
CDR3aa: CASSLGSSGANVLTF
CDR3nt: TGTGCCAGCAGCTTAGGGAGCTCTGGGGCCAACGTCCTGACTTTC

len: 13
j_gene: TRBJ1-1
v_gene: TRBV7-3
d_gene: -
abundance: -
CDR3aa: CASSQGGPTEAFF
CDR3nt: TGTGCCAGCAGCCAAGGAGGGCCCACTGAAGCTTTCTTT

len: 15
j_gene: TRBJ1-6
v_gene: TRBV27
d_gene: -
abundance: medium-sized
CDR3aa: CASRRLDGRNSPLHF
CDR3nt: TGTGCCAGCAGGCGGTTGGACGGAAGGAATTCACCCCTCCACTTT

len: 13
j_gene: TRBJ1-1
v_gene: TRBV5-1
d_gene: TRBD1
abundance: -
CDR3aa: CASSIQGATEAFF
CDR3nt: TGCGCCAGCAGCATACAGGGGGCGACTGAAGCTTTCTTT

len: 14
j_gene: TRBJ2-7
v_gene: TRBV2
d_gene: TRBD1
abundance: many
CDR3aa: CASSRSGQAYEQYF
CDR3nt: TGTGCCAGCAGCCGTTCCGGACAGGCCTACGAGCAGTACTTC

len: 14
j_gene: TRBJ2-5
v_gene: TRBV11-2
d_gene: -
abundance: many
CDR3aa: CASSSPPGQQTQYF
CDR3nt: TGTGCCAGCAGCTCACCACCGGGGCAACAGACCCAGTACTTC

len: 14
j_gene: TRBJ2-5
v_gene: TRBV20-1
d_gene: -
abundance: few
CDR3aa: CSVRGGGREETQYF
CDR3nt: TGCAGTGTGAGAGGGGGGGGTCGGGAAGAGACCCAGTACTTC

len: 17
j_gene: TRBJ2-1
v_gene: TRBV2
d_gene: TRBD2
abundance: -
CDR3aa: CASSGPPLAGGDYEQFF
CDR3nt: TGTGCCAGCAGTGGACCCCCACTAGCGGGGGGGGACTATGAGCAGTTCTTC

len: 16
j_gene: TRBJ1-3
v_gene: TRBV18
d_gene: -
abundance: -
CDR3aa: CASSPPGTRSGNTIYF
CDR3nt: TGTGCCAGCTCACCACCCGGGACCAGGAGTGGAAACACCATATATTTT